This record covers a single T cell receptor (beta chain). Its antigen is not known. These data come from a study of post-analysis software for immune sequencing data. Notes on the study in general: Patients with multiple sclerosis recorded significantly lower normalized Chao1 diversity than controls, the study found. The five TRBV segments detected at higher frequency in patients than in controls included TRBV5-6, TRBV5-1 and TRBV20-1. Same-batch samples co-clustered strongly by F measure.

The TCR beta cDNA libraries carried unique molecular identifiers. It was from about 1 to 10 million T cells that about 540,000 cDNA molecules came. Each CDR3 protein is one row after TCRdb ran MiXCR on the PCR reads. The sample lists 400,000 to 500,000 distinct CDR3 sequences; 30% to 45% were seen once. The trim removed 3 bases at V and 2 bases at J, leaving 5 bases unmatched. The CDR3 length is 14 residues. CDR1 SQVTM and CDR2 ANQGSEA come from the germline V gene. V is TRBV29-1 and J is TRBJ1-1; TRBD1 matches at 8 bases. Sequencing used blood. The TCR comes from a girl between 2 and 10 years old with multiple sclerosis. DNA for the CDR3: TGCAGCGTTGATACAGGGGGGGACAACACTGAAGCTTTCTTT. It codes for CSVDTGGDNTEAFF.